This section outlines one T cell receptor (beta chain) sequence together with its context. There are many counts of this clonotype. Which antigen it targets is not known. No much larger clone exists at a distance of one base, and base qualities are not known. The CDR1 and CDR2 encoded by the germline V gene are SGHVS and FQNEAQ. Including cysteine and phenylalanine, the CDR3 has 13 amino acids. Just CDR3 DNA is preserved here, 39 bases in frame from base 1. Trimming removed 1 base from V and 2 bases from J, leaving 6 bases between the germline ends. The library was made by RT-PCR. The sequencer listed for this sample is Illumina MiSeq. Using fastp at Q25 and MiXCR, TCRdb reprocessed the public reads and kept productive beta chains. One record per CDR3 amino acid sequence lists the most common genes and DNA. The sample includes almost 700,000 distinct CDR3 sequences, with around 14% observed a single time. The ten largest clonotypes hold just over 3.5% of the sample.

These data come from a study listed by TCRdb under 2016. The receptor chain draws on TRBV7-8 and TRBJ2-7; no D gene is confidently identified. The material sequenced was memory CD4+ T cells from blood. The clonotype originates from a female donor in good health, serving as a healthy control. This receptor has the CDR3 CASSLVSPYEQYF. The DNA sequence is TGTGCCAGCAGCTTAGTATCCCCCTACGAGCAGTACTTC.